Below, 30 T cell receptor beta chains from the same sample are listed, as sequenced in a study of T cell responses to AZD1222 COVID-19 vaccine. The protocol was immunoSEQ multiplex PCR, while the TCRdb copy is restricted to in-frame clones and leaves out a portion. Of fewer than 180,000 clones in the sample, 92% were seen once. Material: peripheral blood, obtained 28 days after the second AZD1222 dose. The receptors were gathered from an adult who received the AZD1222 COVID-19 vaccine.

V and J are TRBV5-4 and TRBJ2-3; the D gene is possibly TRBD2 (6 bases). The germline gives CDR1 SGHNT, CDR2 YYREEE (reference sequence). The CDR3 consists of 14 residues. The ends were cut back, 6 bases at V and 5 bases at J, with 16 bases in the middle. CDR3 protein: CASTRDLPQDTQYF. Here the CDR3 DNA reads TGTGCCAGCACCCGGGACTTACCCCAAGATACGCAGTATTTT.

This chain's CDR3 is CASGNVENTIYF. CDR3 DNA sequence: TGTGCCAGCGGGAACGTTGAGAACACCATATATTTT. The chain couples TRBV12-3 or TRBV12-4 to TRBJ1-3; no firm D call. The CDR3 length is 12 residues. Trimming took 8 bases from V and 7 from J, leaving 12 bases between them.

This chain connects TRBV5-4 to TRBJ2-7, with 10 nucleotides matching TRBD2. The V and J ends lost 3 bases and 3 bases, in that order; junction bases with no gene match: 15. The germline CDR1 and CDR2 sequences are SGHNT and YYREEE (reference sequence). The length of the CDR3 is 18 residues. The CDR3 DNA sequence: TGTGCCAGCAGCTCCAAGGGGGGGCTAGCGGGAGTCGGCTACGAGCAGTACTTC. This translates into CASSSKGGLAGVGYEQYF. The whole variable domain, filled in from reference TRBV5-4 and TRBJ2-7, reads ETGVTQSPTHLIKTRGQQVTLRCSSQSGHNTVSWYQQALGQGPQFIFQYYREEENGRGNFPPRFSGLQFPNYSSELNVNALELDDSALYLCASSSKGGLAGVGYEQYFGPGTRLTVT.

This clone has just a few counts. The V and J genes are TRBV6-5 and TRBJ1-2; TRBD1 aligns across 8 bases. Per the germline V gene, CDR1 is MNHEY and CDR2 is SVGAGI. The CDR3 has 15 residues. With 6 bases clipped from V and 0 bases from J, the junction kept 6 bases outside the gene matches. The CDR3 DNA reads TGTGCCAGCAGGAGGGGGACAGGAGCTAACTATGGCTACACCTTC. It is translated as CASRRGTGANYGYTF.

V and J are TRBV19 and TRBJ1-3; TRBD1 agrees at 7 bases. CDR1 is LNHDA, CDR2 SQIVND, per germline (reference sequence). Trimming took 7 bases from V and 4 from J; bases not matched to a gene: 16. There are 17 residues in the CDR3. The CDR3: CASTPRRQGVSGNTIYF. DNA of the CDR3: TGTGCCAGTACCCCCCGTAGGCAGGGGGTGTCCGGAAACACCATATATTTT.

The rearrangement joins TRBV7-9 to TRBJ2-1; 11 positions match TRBD1. CDR3 size: 16 residues. The ends lost 4 bases at V and 5 bases at J; junction bases unmatched: 7. Germline CDR1 SEHNR, CDR2 FQNEAQ (reference sequence). In nucleotides, the CDR3 is TGTGCCAGCAGCTCAAACCCGGGACAGGGGGACAATGAGCAGTTCTTC. Its protein is CASSSNPGQGDNEQFF.

Note on this clone: Other DNA sequences in the same sample also yield this CDR3. J is TRBJ2-7 and V is TRBV5-1; D unclear. The CDR3 is made up of 13 amino acids. The germline CDR1 and CDR2 sequences are SGHRS and YFSETQ. With 0 bases removed from V and 1 base from J, the gap between germline ends came to 5 bases. The CDR3 loop is CASSLDISYEQYF. The CDR3 bases are TGCGCCAGCAGCTTGGACATATCCTACGAGCAGTACTTC.

The J gene is TRBJ1-4, the V gene TRBV28; 9 bases are shared with TRBD1. The trim removed 6 bases at V and 8 bases at J, leaving 13 bases unmatched. The CDR3 contains 16 residues. CDR1 is MDHEN, CDR2 SYDVKM, per germline. In DNA, the CDR3 is TGTGCCAGCAGCCCCGCTTACGGGACAGGGATAGAAAAACTGTTTTTT. Its translation: CASSPAYGTGIEKLFF. Drawing the rest from reference TRBV28 and TRBJ1-4, the complete variable domain is DVKVTQSSRYLVKRTGEKVFLECVQDMDHENMFWYRQDPGLGLRLIYFSYDVKMKEKGDIPEGYSVSREKKERFSLILESASTNQTSMYLCASSPAYGTGIEKLFFGSGTQLSVL.

J is TRBJ2-7 and V is TRBV27; D is possibly TRBD2 (5 bases). The germline gives CDR1 MNHEY, CDR2 SMNVEV (reference sequence). There are 14 residues in the CDR3. The V end lost 6 bases, the J end lost 1 base, and 13 bases lay between the germline ends. The DNA of the CDR3 is TGTGCCAGCAGCTTAGCCGAGGGTTCCTACGAGCAGTACTTC. It is translated as CASSLAEGSYEQYF.

This clone was observed a single time. This rearrangement joins TRBV6-4 to TRBJ1-1, with D uncertain. This CDR3 region has 12 residues. Germline V lookup: CDR1 MRHNA, CDR2 SNTAGT. The ends were cut back, 2 bases at V and 1 base at J, with 2 bases in the middle. CDR3 DNA sequence: TGTGCCAGCAGTGACAGGAACACTGAAGCTTTCTTT. Translating it yields CASSDRNTEAFF.

This chain connects TRBV7-9 to TRBJ1-2; no definite D call. The CDR3 runs to 14 residues. Germline CDR1 and CDR2: SEHNR and FQNEAQ (reference sequence). Trimming took 2 bases from V and 2 from J, leaving 9 bases between them. The CDR3, as DNA: TGTGCCAGCAGCTTAATGGGAGTCAACTATGGCTACACCTTC. It translates to CASSLMGVNYGYTF. Full variable domain (remainder filled in from reference TRBV7-9 and TRBJ1-2): DTGVSQNPRHKITKRGQNVTFRCDPISEHNRLYWYRQTLGQGPEFLTYFQNEAQLEKSRLLSDRFSAERPKGSFSTLEIQRTEQGDSAMYLCASSLMGVNYGYTFGSGTRLTVV.

The chain combines TRBV7-2 with TRBJ2-5; possibly TRBD2 for D (6 bases). CDR1 is SGHTA, CDR2 FQGNSA, per germline. This CDR3 comprises 18 residues. The ends were cut back, 0 bases at V and 4 bases at J, with 21 bases in the middle. CDR3 protein: CASSLALRGGKESETQYF. DNA for the CDR3: TGTGCCAGCAGCTTAGCGCTGCGGGGCGGGAAGGAGTCAGAGACCCAGTACTTC.

The gene calls are TRBV28 and TRBJ2-2; no reliable D call. V lost 4 bases, J lost 0 bases, and 6 bases lay in between. The CDR3 extends over 14 amino acids. Germline CDR1 and CDR2: MDHEN and SYDVKM. CDR3 in amino acids: CASSSPANTGELFF. In DNA form, the CDR3 reads TGTGCCAGCAGTTCACCCGCGAACACCGGGGAGCTGTTTTTT.

This chain uses TRBV7-9 with TRBJ2-5; 9 nucleotides agree with TRBD1. The V gene end was trimmed by 5 bases and the J gene end by 5 bases; junction bases not matched to a gene: 6. This CDR3 region has 14 residues. CDR1 and CDR2 (germline): SEHNR, FQNEAQ (reference sequence). Written as DNA, the CDR3 is TGTGCCAGCAGCGGTAACAGGGGGCATGAGACCCAGTACTTC. This gives the protein CASSGNRGHETQYF.

This chain links TRBV10-3 with TRBJ2-1; 12 bases fit TRBD2. The CDR3 spans 17 residues. With V trimmed by 7 bases and J by 0 bases, 7 bases remained unmatched. CDR1 and CDR2 (germline): ENHRY, SYGVKD. For the CDR3, the DNA is TGTGCCATCAAGTCTAGCGGGAGGGAACCCTCCTACAATGAGCAGTTCTTC. Amino acids: CAIKSSGREPSYNEQFF.

The chain uses TRBV18 and TRBJ1-1, with 9 bases fitting TRBD1. The CDR3 extends over 15 amino acids. Germline lookup yields CDR1 KGHSH and CDR2 LQKENI. V was pared by 1 base and J by 3 bases, with 3 bases of the junction left unmatched. The CDR3 DNA reads as TGTGCCAGCTCACCACTGGACAGGGGCGACACTGAAGCTTTCTTT. Its protein product is CASSPLDRGDTEAFF.

The chain employs TRBV5-4 and TRBJ2-2; 14 bases map to TRBD2. J lost 4 bases, V lost 4 bases, and 6 bases had no gene match. CDR3 length: 17 residues. Germline V CDR1 and CDR2: SGHNT, YYREEE (reference sequence). In DNA, the CDR3 is TGTGCCAGCAGCGGGACTAGCGGGAGAATCCCCACCGGGGAGCTGTTTTTT. Protein sequence: CASSGTSGRIPTGELFF.

This clone appeared once. The J gene is TRBJ1-2, the V gene TRBV4-3; D ambiguous. Germline V lookup: CDR1 LGHNA, CDR2 YSLEER. The CDR3 runs 13 residues. V was trimmed by 2 bases and J by 5 bases, leaving 9 bases between them. CDR3 residues: CASSQQAGYGYTF. As DNA, the CDR3 is TGCGCCAGCAGCCAACAGGCGGGGTATGGCTACACCTTC.

The genes are TRBV7-2 and TRBJ2-7; 7 bases line up with TRBD1. Trimming cost V 5 bases and J 1 base; bases outside gene matches: 8. The CDR3 has 15 residues. Germline V CDR1 and CDR2: SGHTA, FQGNSA. The CDR3 sequence: CASSLTGLISYEQYF. DNA for the CDR3: TGTGCCAGCAGCCTGACAGGGCTGATTTCCTACGAGCAGTACTTC.

The chain uses TRBV14 and TRBJ1-2, with D possibly being TRBD1 (5 bases). Germline CDR1 reads SGHDN; CDR2 reads FVKESK. The length of the CDR3 is 13 residues. The germline V and J ends were trimmed by 4 bases and 8 bases, with 14 bases remaining between them. CDR3 in DNA: TGTGCCAGCAGCCTGATTCGAGGGACGGGCTACACCTTC. This codes for CASSLIRGTGYTF.

J is TRBJ1-2 and V is TRBV10-3, with a weak D call TRBD1 (6 bases). The V and J ends lost 4 bases and 2 bases respectively, with 11 bases between them. The germline CDR1 and CDR2 sequences are ENHRY and SYGVKD. The CDR3 is 14 amino acids. Written as DNA, the CDR3 is TGTGCCATCAGTGCGGGGCAGGGGAACTATGGCTACACCTTC. This gives the protein CAISAGQGNYGYTF.

CDR3 amino acids: CSVVKGITGNGAFF. The CDR3, as DNA: TGCAGCGTTGTAAAAGGAATTACAGGGAACGGAGCTTTCTTT. The J gene is TRBJ1-1, the V gene TRBV29-1, with a possible D match to TRBD1 (6 bases). The CDR3 runs 14 residues. Germline CDR1 and CDR2: SQVTM and ANQGSEA. With 4 bases removed from V and 10 bases from J, the gap between germline ends came to 22 bases.

The chain combines TRBV14 with TRBJ2-1; 9 bases are a match to TRBD2. The J segment lost 7 bases and the V segment lost 2 bases, leaving 9 bases of the junction unmatched. CDR1 is SGHDN, CDR2 FVKESK, per germline. The CDR3 contains 16 residues. The DNA of the CDR3 is TGTGCCAGCAGCCAATTTAGCGGGAGTGGGGTAAATGAGCAGTTCTTC. Encoded protein: CASSQFSGSGVNEQFF.

The chain carries TRBV25-1 and TRBJ1-1; D is perhaps TRBD1 (5 bases). With 5 bases removed from V and 1 base from J, the gap between germline ends came to 17 bases. The germline CDR1 and CDR2 sequences are MGHDK and SYGVNS. This CDR3 is 16 amino acids long. This chain's CDR3 is CASSHGRGTWNTEAFF. The DNA of the CDR3 is TGTGCCAGCAGTCACGGAAGGGGAACTTGGAACACTGAAGCTTTCTTT.

This sequence joins TRBV7-9 and TRBJ1-1; TRBD1 agrees at 8 bases. CDR1 and CDR2 (germline): SEHNR, FQNEAQ (reference sequence). Losses at the gene ends were 5 bases for V and 5 bases for J; bases not matched to a gene: 10. The CDR3 spans 15 residues. The CDR3 reads CASSPWTGLETEAFF. The DNA of the CDR3 is TGTGCCAGCAGCCCGTGGACAGGGTTAGAAACTGAAGCTTTCTTT.

The CDR3 protein is CASSRVGVTDTQYF. The CDR3 nucleotides are TGTGCCAGCAGCCGCGTGGGGGTAACGGATACGCAGTATTTT. The J gene is TRBJ2-3, the V gene TRBV7-3; D may correspond to TRBD1 or TRBD2 (5 bases each). The V end lost 5 bases, the J end lost 6 bases, and 15 bases lay between the germline ends. The germline gives CDR1 SGHTA, CDR2 FQGTGA. CDR3 length: 14 amino acids.

The J gene is TRBJ2-7, the V gene TRBV28, with D perhaps assigned TRBD1 or TRBD2 (5 bases each). This CDR3 comprises 18 residues. Trimming removed 7 bases at V and 3 bases at J, with 28 bases between. Germline loops: CDR1 MDHEN, CDR2 SYDVKM. The CDR3 here is CASNPGTLKTHPDYEQYF. The DNA of the CDR3 is TGTGCCAGCAACCCCGGGACGTTGAAGACCCATCCCGACTACGAGCAGTACTTC.

The J gene is TRBJ1-1, the V gene TRBV18, with D tentatively TRBD1 (5 bases). Germline V gene sequence: CDR1 KGHSH, CDR2 LQKENI. This CDR3 spans 15 amino acids. With 5 bases removed from V and 2 bases from J, the gap between germline ends came to 15 bases. The CDR3 DNA reads TGTGCCAGCTCATCTTCCGGGACGGTCAACACTGAAGCTTTCTTT. This sequence encodes CASSSSGTVNTEAFF.

The chain links TRBV9 to TRBJ2-3, with TRBD1 matching 7 bases. CDR1 and CDR2 (germline): SGDLS, YYNGEE. This CDR3 spans 16 amino acids. J was trimmed by 3 bases and V by 0 bases; bases with no gene match: 7. CDR3 protein: CASSVGNEGATDTQYF. CDR3 nucleotides: TGTGCCAGCAGCGTAGGTAACGAGGGGGCAACAGATACGCAGTATTTT.

The V gene is TRBV15, the J gene TRBJ2-7; D may match TRBD1 or TRBD2 (5 bases each). Germline loops: CDR1 LNHNV, CDR2 YYDKDF (reference sequence). The V gene lost 0 bases and the J gene lost 1 base, with 16 bases spanning the gap. This CDR3 region has 17 residues. CDR3 coding DNA: TGTGCCACCAGCAGAGATCACGCAGGGAGTTTTTCCTACGAGCAGTACTTC. Amino acid sequence: CATSRDHAGSFSYEQYF.